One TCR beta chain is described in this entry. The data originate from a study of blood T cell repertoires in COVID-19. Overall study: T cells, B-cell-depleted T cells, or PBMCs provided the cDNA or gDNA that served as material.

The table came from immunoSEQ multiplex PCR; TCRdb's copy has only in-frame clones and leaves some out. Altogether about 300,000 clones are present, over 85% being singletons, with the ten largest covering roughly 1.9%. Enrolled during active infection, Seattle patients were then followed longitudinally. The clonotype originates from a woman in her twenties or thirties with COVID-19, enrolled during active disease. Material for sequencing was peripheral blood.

CDR3 sequence reads: CSASQGRVSPYTF. In DNA, the CDR3 is TGCAGTGCTAGTCAGGGTCGTGTGAGCCCCTACACCTTC. This sequence joins TRBV20-1 and TRBJ1-2, with D perhaps matching TRBD1 (5 bases). This CDR3 comprises 13 residues. Trimming removed 3 bases from V and 10 bases from J, with 18 bases in between. CDR1 and CDR2 (germline): DFQATT, SNEGSKA (reference sequence).